The 2 T cell receptor beta chains given below trace back to one sample, sequenced in a study of blood T cells in healthy people across ages (dated by TCRdb to between 2014 and 2016). The library relied on 5' RACE. The sequencer listed for this sample is Illumina HiSeq 2500. The second PCR ran for about 7 to 11 cycles and used a J-beta primer mix along with a sample-barcoded 5' primer. TCRdb trimmed public reads at Q25 via fastp, called clones via MiXCR and kept in-frame beta chains. Entries are consolidated by CDR3 protein sequence, retaining the most common genes and DNA. The sample profile shows approximately 810,000 distinct CDR3 sequences; roughly 35% of them were found once. The ten largest clones take up over 10% of the sample. The specimen sequenced was blood. The receptors shown here come from a man aged 18 to 30 in good health.

Many counts were recorded for this clonotype. The rearrangement links TRBV5-1 to TRBJ1-2, with unresolved D. This CDR3 spans 14 amino acids. V was clipped by 4 bases and J by 0 bases, with 10 bases between them. Germline CDR1 and CDR2: SGHRS and YFSETQ. As DNA, the CDR3 is TGCGCCAGCAGCCAGGAAAAACCTAACTATGGCTACACCTTC. Translating gives CASSQEKPNYGYTF.

This clonotype showed up just a few times. The rearrangement uses TRBV20-1 and TRBJ1-1; D remains unclear. The CDR3 is 12 amino acids. The germline V gene encodes CDR1 DFQATT and CDR2 SNEGSKA (reference sequence). V shed 4 bases and J shed 0 bases, with 6 bases lying between them. The CDR3 loop is CSATQVNTEAFF. Written as DNA, the CDR3 is TGCAGTGCTACGCAAGTGAACACTGAAGCTTTCTTT.